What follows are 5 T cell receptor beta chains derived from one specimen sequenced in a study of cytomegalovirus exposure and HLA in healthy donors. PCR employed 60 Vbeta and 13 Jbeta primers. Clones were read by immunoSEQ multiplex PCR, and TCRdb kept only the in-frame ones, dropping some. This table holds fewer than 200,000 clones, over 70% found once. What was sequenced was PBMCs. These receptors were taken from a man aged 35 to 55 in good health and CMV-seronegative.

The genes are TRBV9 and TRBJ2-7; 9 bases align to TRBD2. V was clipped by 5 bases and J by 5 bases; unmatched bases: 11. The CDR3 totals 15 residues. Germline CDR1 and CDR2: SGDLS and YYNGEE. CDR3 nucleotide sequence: TGTGCCAGCAGTGAGACTAGCGGAGAGAGCGACGAGCAGTACTTC. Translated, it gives CASSETSGESDEQYF. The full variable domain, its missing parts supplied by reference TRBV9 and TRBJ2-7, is DSGVTQTPKHLITATGQRVTLRCSPRSGDLSVYWYQQSLDQGLQFLIQYYNGEERAKGNILERFSAQQFPDLHSELNLSSLELGDSALYFCASSETSGESDEQYFGPGTRLTVT.

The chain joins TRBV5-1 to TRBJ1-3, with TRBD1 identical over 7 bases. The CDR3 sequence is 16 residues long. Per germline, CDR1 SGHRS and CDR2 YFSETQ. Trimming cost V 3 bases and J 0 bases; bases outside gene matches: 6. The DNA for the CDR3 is TGCGCCAGCAGCTCCAGACAGGGTACCTCTGGAAACACCATATATTTT. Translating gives CASSSRQGTSGNTIYF. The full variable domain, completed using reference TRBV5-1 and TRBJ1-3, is KAGVTQTPRYLIKTRGQQVTLSCSPISGHRSVSWYQQTPGQGLQFLFEYFSETQRNKGNFPGRFSGRQFSNSRSEMNVSTLELGDSALYLCASSSRQGTSGNTIYFGEGSWLTVV.

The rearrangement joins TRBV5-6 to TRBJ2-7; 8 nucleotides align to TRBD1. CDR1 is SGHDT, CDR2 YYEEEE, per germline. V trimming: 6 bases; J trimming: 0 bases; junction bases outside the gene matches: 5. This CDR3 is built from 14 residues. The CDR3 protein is CASIGTGVSYEQYF. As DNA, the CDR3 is TGTGCCAGCATCGGGACAGGAGTCTCCTACGAGCAGTACTTC.

CDR3 in amino acids: CASSIGNRGRNTGELFF. CDR3 DNA sequence: TGTGCCAGTAGTATAGGCAACAGGGGGCGAAACACCGGGGAGCTGTTTTTT. The V and J genes are TRBV19 and TRBJ2-2; 9 bases agree with TRBD1. CDR3 length: 17 residues. The V and J ends lost 1 base and 2 bases, in that order; junction bases with no gene match: 5. In germline, CDR1 is LNHDA, CDR2 SQIVND (reference sequence).

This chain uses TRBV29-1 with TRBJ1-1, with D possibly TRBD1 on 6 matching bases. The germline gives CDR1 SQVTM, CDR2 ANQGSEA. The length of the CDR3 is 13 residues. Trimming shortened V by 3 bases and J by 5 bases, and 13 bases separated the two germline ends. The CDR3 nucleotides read TGCAGCGTTGATTCTGGGGGCGGAACTGAAGCTTTCTTT. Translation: CSVDSGGGTEAFF. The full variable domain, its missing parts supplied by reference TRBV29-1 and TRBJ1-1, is SAVISQKPSRDICQRGTSLTIQCQVDSQVTMMFWYRQQPGQSLTLIATANQGSEATYESGFVIDKFPISRPNLTFSTLTVSNMSPEDSSIYLCSVDSGGGTEAFFGQGTRLTVV.